Below, 9 T cell receptor beta chains from the same sample are listed, as sequenced in a study of OX40 agonist ivuxolimab in advanced cancers. The protocol was immunoSEQ multiplex PCR, while the TCRdb copy is restricted to in-frame clones and leaves out a portion. The sample lists some 97,000 clones; about 91% were seen once. This material consisted of CD4+ or CD8+ T cells sorted from blood, taken in a trial of the OX40 agonist ivuxolimab. These receptors were collected from an adult with an advanced solid tumor such as melanoma, head and neck, liver or kidney cancer.

The V and J genes are TRBV12-2 and TRBJ1-5. TRBV12-2 is a pseudogene segment. The CDR3 runs to 14 residues. CDR3 sequence reads: CASRLFYSNQPQHF. The CDR3, as DNA: TGTGCAAGTCGCTTATTCTATAGCAATCAGCCCCAGCATTTT.

This clone was detected only once. The chain links TRBV7-2 to TRBJ2-1, with TRBD2 identical over 10 bases. The CDR3 runs to 18 residues. From germline, CDR1 is SGHTA and CDR2 FQGNSA. The ends lost 3 bases at V and 1 base at J; junction bases unmatched: 9. The CDR3 loop reads CASSLASGSMGSYNEQFF. For the CDR3, the DNA is TGTGCCAGCAGCTTGGCTAGCGGGAGTATGGGTTCCTACAATGAGCAGTTCTTC. Full variable domain (remainder filled in from reference TRBV7-2 and TRBJ2-1): GAGVSQSPSNKVTEKGKDVELRCDPISGHTALYWYRQSLGQGLEFLIYFQGNSAPDKSGLPSDRFSAERTGGSVSTLTIQRTQQEDSAVYLCASSLASGSMGSYNEQFFGPGTRLTVL.

CDR3 loop: CASRYYIRESGYTF. The CDR3 DNA reads TGTGCCAGCAGATATTATATTAGGGAAAGTGGCTACACCTTC. The V call is TRBV5-4, the J call TRBJ1-2, with D unresolved. Germline V gene lookup returns CDR1 SGHNT and CDR2 YYREEE (reference sequence). CDR3 length equals 14 residues. V lost 5 bases, J lost 7 bases, and 18 bases lay in between.

This sequence joins TRBV29-1 and TRBJ2-1; 11 positions match TRBD2. Germline V lookup: CDR1 SQVTM, CDR2 ANQGSEA. This CDR3 comprises 13 residues. V trimming: 4 bases; J trimming: 7 bases; junction bases outside the gene matches: 3. The CDR3 loop is CSVATSGSNEQFF. Here the CDR3 DNA reads TGCAGCGTTGCTACTAGCGGGAGTAATGAGCAGTTCTTC.

This chain connects TRBV5-1 to TRBJ1-1; 8 bases are shared with TRBD1. V lost 0 bases, J lost 5 bases, and 6 bases stayed unmatched. Germline assignment: CDR1 SGHRS and CDR2 YFSETQ. This CDR3 contains 15 residues. The CDR3 sequence is CASSLEGTGGTEAFF. CDR3 in DNA: TGCGCCAGCAGCTTGGAGGGGACAGGAGGGACTGAAGCTTTCTTT.

This chain links TRBV28 with TRBJ2-1; TRBD2 agrees at 11 bases. Germline V lookup: CDR1 MDHEN, CDR2 SYDVKM. The V segment lost 3 bases and the J segment 8 bases; nucleotides outside the gene matches: 9. This CDR3 has 16 residues. In nucleotides, the CDR3 is TGTGCCAGCAGTTTCCCGTTTACTAGCGGGAGCTATGAGCAGTTCTTC. This translates into CASSFPFTSGSYEQFF.

This chain joins TRBV7-2 and TRBJ2-7, with 8 nucleotides matching TRBD2. CDR3 length: 14 residues. With 5 bases clipped from V and 2 bases from J, the junction kept 5 bases outside the gene matches. CDR1 and CDR2 (germline): SGHTA, FQGNSA. The chain's CDR3 is CASSPLTSAYEQYF. The CDR3 DNA sequence: TGTGCCAGCAGCCCCCTGACTAGCGCCTACGAGCAGTACTTC. The full variable domain, in which reference TRBV7-2 and TRBJ2-7 provide the parts outside the CDR3, is GAGVSQSPSNKVTEKGKDVELRCDPISGHTALYWYRQSLGQGLEFLIYFQGNSAPDKSGLPSDRFSAERTGGSVSTLTIQRTQQEDSAVYLCASSPLTSAYEQYFGPGTRLTVT.

The rearrangement links TRBV5-4 to TRBJ2-1; 11 nucleotides match TRBD2. Germline V lookup: CDR1 SGHNT, CDR2 YYREEE (reference sequence). The CDR3 has 15 residues. Unmatched junction bases numbered 5, after V lost 3 bases and J lost 6 bases. The chain's CDR3 is CASSSGLAVPNEQFF. CDR3 in DNA: TGTGCCAGCAGCTCGGGACTAGCGGTCCCCAATGAGCAGTTCTTC. Filled out from reference TRBV5-4 and TRBJ2-1, the complete variable domain reads ETGVTQSPTHLIKTRGQQVTLRCSSQSGHNTVSWYQQALGQGPQFIFQYYREEENGRGNFPPRFSGLQFPNYSSELNVNALELDDSALYLCASSSGLAVPNEQFFGPGTRLTVL.

The chain has TRBV10-3 and TRBJ1-2; 9 positions agree with TRBD1. There are 12 residues in the CDR3. Germline V lookup: CDR1 ENHRY, CDR2 SYGVKD. Germline trimming cut 11 bases from V and 8 bases from J; bases unmatched to any gene: 9. The CDR3 DNA reads as TGTGCCGTATACAGGGGGCCCTGGGGCTACACCTTC. It yields the protein CAVYRGPWGYTF.